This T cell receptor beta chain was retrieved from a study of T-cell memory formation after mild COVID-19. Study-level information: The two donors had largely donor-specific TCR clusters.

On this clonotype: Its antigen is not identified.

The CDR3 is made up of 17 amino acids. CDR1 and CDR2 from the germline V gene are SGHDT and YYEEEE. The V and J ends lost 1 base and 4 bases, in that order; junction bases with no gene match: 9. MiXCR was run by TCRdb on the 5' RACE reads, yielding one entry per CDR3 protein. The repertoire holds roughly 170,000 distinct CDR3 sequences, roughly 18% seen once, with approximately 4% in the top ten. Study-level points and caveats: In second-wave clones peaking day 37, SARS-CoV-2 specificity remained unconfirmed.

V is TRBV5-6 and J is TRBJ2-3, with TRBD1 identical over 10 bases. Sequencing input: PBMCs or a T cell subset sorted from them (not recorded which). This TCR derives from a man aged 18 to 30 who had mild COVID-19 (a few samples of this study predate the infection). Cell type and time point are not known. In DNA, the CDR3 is TGTGCCAGCAGCTTGTGGCTGACAGGGGGCAGCGCAGATACGCAGTATTTT. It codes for CASSLWLTGGSADTQYF.